This paragraph reports one T cell receptor beta chain. Only in-frame clones appear in the TCRdb table, and some are missing; sequencing was by immunoSEQ multiplex PCR. Among more than 100,000 clones listed, roughly 89% were seen once. This entry is derived from a study of control samples from healthy donors and cancer patients. The receptor's source is a man over 45 with head and neck cancer. The material sequenced was PBMCs.

CDR3 sequence (DNA): TGTGCCAGCAGCTTAGGGGTTAGCGGTAGCTCCTACGAGCAGTACTTC. Translated: CASSLGVSGSSYEQYF. This chain links TRBV7-4 with TRBJ2-7; possible D gene TRBD2, 6 bases. Trimming left V 1 base short and J 0 bases short, with 13 bases between. The germline CDR1 and CDR2 sequences are SGHVT and SQSDAQ. The length of the CDR3 is 16 residues.